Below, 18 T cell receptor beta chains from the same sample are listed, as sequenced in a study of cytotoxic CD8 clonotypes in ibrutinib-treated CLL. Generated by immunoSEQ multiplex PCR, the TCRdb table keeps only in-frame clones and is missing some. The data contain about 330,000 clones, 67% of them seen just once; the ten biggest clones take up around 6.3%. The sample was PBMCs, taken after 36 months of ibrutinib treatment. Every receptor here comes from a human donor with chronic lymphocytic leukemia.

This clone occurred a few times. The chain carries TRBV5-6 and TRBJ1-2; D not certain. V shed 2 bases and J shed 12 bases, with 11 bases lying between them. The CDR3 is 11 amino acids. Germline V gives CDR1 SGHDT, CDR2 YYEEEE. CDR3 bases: TGTGCCAGCAGCTTAGGCCGGGTAGACACCTTC. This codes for CASSLGRVDTF. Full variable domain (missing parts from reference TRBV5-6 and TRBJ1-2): DAGVTQSPTHLIKTRGQQVTLRCSPKSGHDTVSWYQQALGQGPQFIFQYYEEEERQRGNFPDRFSGHQFPNYSSELNVNALLLGDSALYLCASSLGRVDTFGSGTRLTVV.

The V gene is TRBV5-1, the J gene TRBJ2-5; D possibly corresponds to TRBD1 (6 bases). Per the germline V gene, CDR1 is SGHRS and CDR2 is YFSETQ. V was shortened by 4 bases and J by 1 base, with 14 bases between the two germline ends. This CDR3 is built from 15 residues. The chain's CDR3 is CASSTSGTRQETQYF. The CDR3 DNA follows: TGCGCCAGCAGCACATCCGGGACACGCCAAGAGACCCAGTACTTC.

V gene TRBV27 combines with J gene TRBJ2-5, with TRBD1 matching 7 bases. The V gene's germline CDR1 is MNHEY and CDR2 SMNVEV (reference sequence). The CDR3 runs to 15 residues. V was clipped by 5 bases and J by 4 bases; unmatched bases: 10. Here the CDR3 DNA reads TGTGCCAGCAGTATTATCGGGACAGTAAGAGAGACCCAGTACTTC. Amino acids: CASSIIGTVRETQYF.

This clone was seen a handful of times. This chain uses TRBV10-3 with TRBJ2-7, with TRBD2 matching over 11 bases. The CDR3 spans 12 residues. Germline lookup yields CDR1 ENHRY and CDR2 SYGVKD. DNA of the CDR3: TGTGGTAGCGGGGGGGAAACCTACGAGCAGTACTTC. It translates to CGSGGETYEQYF.

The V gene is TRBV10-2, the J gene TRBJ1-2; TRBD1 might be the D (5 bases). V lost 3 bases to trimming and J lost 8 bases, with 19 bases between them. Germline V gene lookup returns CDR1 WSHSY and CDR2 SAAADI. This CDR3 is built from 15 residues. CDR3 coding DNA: TGCGCCAGCAGTGACGACCCCGGGACCTATGGGGGCTACACCTTC. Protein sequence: CASSDDPGTYGGYTF.

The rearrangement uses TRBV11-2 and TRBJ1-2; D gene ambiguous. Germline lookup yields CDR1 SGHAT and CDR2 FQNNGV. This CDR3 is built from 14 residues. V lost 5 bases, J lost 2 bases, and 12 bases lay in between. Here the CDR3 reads CASSPSPGNYGYTF. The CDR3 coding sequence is TGTGCCAGCAGCCCAAGCCCGGGGAACTATGGCTACACCTTC.

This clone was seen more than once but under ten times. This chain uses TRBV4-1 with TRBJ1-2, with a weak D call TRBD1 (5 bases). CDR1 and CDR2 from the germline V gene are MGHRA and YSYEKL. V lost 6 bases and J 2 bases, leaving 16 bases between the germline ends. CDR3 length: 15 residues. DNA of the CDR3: TGCGCCAGCAGAGTGGGGCAGCTACAGAACTATGGCTACACCTTC. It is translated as CASRVGQLQNYGYTF.

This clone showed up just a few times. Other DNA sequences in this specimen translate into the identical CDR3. CDR3 sequence (DNA): TGTGCCAGTAGTGCAGGGACAGGGGCCTACGAGCAGTACTTC. Protein product: CASSAGTGAYEQYF. This rearrangement joins TRBV19 to TRBJ2-7, with 10 nucleotides matching TRBD1. The V segment lost 5 bases and the J segment 2 bases; nucleotides outside the gene matches: 3. The CDR3 spans 14 residues. Per the germline V gene, CDR1 is LNHDA and CDR2 is SQIVND (reference sequence).

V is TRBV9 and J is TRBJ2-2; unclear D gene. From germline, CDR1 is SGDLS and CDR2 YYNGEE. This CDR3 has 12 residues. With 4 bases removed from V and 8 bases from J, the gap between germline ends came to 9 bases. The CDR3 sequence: CASSPAAGELFF. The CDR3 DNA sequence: TGTGCCAGCAGCCCGGCAGCTGGGGAGCTGTTTTTT.

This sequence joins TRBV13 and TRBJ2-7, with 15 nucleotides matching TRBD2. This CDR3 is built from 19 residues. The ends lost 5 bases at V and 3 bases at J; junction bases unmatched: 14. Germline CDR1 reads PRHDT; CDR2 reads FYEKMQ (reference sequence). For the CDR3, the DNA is TGTGCCAGCAGCGGCCCGCCGGGACTAGCGGGGGGACCCCACTACGAGCAGTACTTC. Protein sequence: CASSGPPGLAGGPHYEQYF. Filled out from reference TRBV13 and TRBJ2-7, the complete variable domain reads AAGVIQSPRHLIKEKRETATLKCYPIPRHDTVYWYQQGPGQDPQFLISFYEKMQSDKGSIPDRFSAQQFSDYHSELNMSSLELGDSALYFCASSGPPGLAGGPHYEQYFGPGTRLTVT.

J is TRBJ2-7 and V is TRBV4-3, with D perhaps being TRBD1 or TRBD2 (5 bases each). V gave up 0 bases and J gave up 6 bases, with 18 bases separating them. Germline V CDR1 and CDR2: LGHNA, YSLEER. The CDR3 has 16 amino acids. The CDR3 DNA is TGCGCCAGCAGCCAAGATGAAGCCGGGACCCCACCCGAGCAGTACTTC. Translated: CASSQDEAGTPPEQYF.

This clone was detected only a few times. As DNA, the CDR3 is TGTGCCAGCAGCTCTGGAAGACTAGCGCAGACCGGGGAGCTGTTTTTT. Amino acids: CASSSGRLAQTGELFF. The V call is TRBV7-9, the J call TRBJ2-2, with 8 bases fitting TRBD2. This CDR3 contains 16 residues. The germline V gene encodes CDR1 SEHNR and CDR2 FQNEAQ (reference sequence). The V segment lost 4 bases and the J segment 5 bases; nucleotides outside the gene matches: 9.

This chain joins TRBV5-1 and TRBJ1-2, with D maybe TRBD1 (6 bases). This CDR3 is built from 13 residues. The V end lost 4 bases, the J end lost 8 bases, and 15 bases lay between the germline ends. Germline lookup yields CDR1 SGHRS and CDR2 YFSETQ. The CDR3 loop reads CASSPTGLLGYTF. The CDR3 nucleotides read TGCGCCAGCAGCCCCACAGGGCTGCTCGGCTACACCTTC.

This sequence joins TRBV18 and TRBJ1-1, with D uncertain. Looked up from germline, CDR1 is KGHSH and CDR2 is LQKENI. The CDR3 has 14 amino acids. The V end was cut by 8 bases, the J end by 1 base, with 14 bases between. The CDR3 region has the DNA TGTGCCAGCCTGGAGGGCAGGAGGAACACTGAAGCTTTCTTT. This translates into CASLEGRRNTEAFF.

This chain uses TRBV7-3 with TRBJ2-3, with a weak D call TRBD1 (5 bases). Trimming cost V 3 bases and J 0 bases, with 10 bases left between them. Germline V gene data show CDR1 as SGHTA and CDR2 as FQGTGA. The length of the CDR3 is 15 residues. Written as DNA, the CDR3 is TGTGCCAGCAGCTTTTTTGGGGCTAGCACAGATACGCAGTATTTT. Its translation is CASSFFGASTDTQYF. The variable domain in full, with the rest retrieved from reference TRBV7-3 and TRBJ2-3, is GAGVSQTPSNKVTEKGKYVELRCDPISGHTALYWYRQSLGQGPEFLIYFQGTGAADDSGLPNDRFFAVRPEGSVSTLKIQRTERGDSAVYLCASSFFGASTDTQYFGPGTRLTVL.

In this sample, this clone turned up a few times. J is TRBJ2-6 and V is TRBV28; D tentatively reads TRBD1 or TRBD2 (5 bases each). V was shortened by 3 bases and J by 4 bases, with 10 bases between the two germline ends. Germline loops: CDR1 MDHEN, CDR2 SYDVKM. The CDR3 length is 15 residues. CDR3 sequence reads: CASSFGGTGANVLTF. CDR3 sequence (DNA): TGTGCCAGCAGTTTTGGGGGAACGGGGGCCAACGTCCTGACTTTC. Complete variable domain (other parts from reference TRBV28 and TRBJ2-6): DVKVTQSSRYLVKRTGEKVFLECVQDMDHENMFWYRQDPGLGLRLIYFSYDVKMKEKGDIPEGYSVSREKKERFSLILESASTNQTSMYLCASSFGGTGANVLTFGAGSRLTVL.

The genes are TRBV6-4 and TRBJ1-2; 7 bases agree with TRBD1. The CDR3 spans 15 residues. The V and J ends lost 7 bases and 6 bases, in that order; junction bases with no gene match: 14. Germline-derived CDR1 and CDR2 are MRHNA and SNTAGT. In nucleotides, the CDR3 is TGTGCCAGCAACCCCGGGACAGCAAACAGAGATGGCTACACCTTC. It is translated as CASNPGTANRDGYTF.

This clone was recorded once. Here the CDR3 DNA reads TGTGCCAGCTCACCGGGACAGCGGGAGACCCAGTACTTC. Protein sequence: CASSPGQRETQYF. J is TRBJ2-5 and V is TRBV18, with 7 nucleotides matching TRBD1. J lost 5 bases, V lost 3 bases, and 3 bases had no gene match. The CDR3 is made up of 13 amino acids. Germline CDR1 KGHSH, CDR2 LQKENI.